This entry is about one T cell receptor (beta chain). The antigen remains undetermined. Germline loops: CDR1 MDHEN, CDR2 SYDVKM. The trim removed 6 bases at V and 3 bases at J, leaving 14 bases unmatched. This CDR3 comprises 17 residues. The data belong to a study of shared clonotypes between healthy human individuals. In the study overall: CD4 naive and CD4 memory each took three plates per donor, while CD8 naive took two and CD8 memory one.

Using immunoSEQ multiplex PCR, the repertoire was profiled, and TCRdb retains in-frame clones only, with some absent. In the table there are 2 million to 2.5 million clones, 80% to 95% of which are singletons. General study findings and limits: Clonotype sharing among donors, it was expected, would be affected by sequencing depth. When compared with the clonotypes that were shared by all four sorted-subset donors, the non-shared clonotypes turned out to have lower generation probabilities.

The clonotype comes from a man aged 18 to 30 in good health. Some clones in this sample may be carry-over from other donors' samples. The sequenced material came from naive CD4+ T cells from PBMCs. As to subset: CD45RA+ positively selected. The chain recombines TRBV28 with TRBJ1-2; 9 bases fit TRBD1. The CDR3 spells CASSNLLDRGNHYGYTF. The DNA of the CDR3 is TGTGCCAGCAGCAACCTCCTCGACAGGGGGAACCACTATGGCTACACCTTC.